These 16 T cell receptor beta chains were sequenced from one sample in a study of blood T cell repertoires in COVID-19. This table comes from immunoSEQ multiplex PCR, and its TCRdb copy is limited to in-frame clones, with some not included. The data show 150,000 to 250,000 clones, roughly 77% seen once. The source material was peripheral blood. These receptors originate from a woman aged 35 to 49 with COVID-19, enrolled during active disease.

V is TRBV5-4 and J is TRBJ1-6; 9 nucleotides agree with TRBD1. Germline lookup yields CDR1 SGHNT and CDR2 YYREEE (reference sequence). The CDR3 length is 16 residues. The V and J ends lost 0 bases and 10 bases, in that order; junction bases with no gene match: 8. CDR3 coding DNA: TGTGCCAGCAGCTTGGCCGGGACAGGGAATGGCTCACCCCTCCACTTT. Amino acids: CASSLAGTGNGSPLHF.

This chain links TRBV7-3 with TRBJ1-1, with 9 positions matching TRBD1. Germline assignment: CDR1 SGHTA and CDR2 FQGTGA. V lost 5 bases, J lost 8 bases, and 6 bases stayed unmatched. The length of the CDR3 is 13 residues. This CDR3 is CASSVTGGREAFF. In DNA form, the CDR3 reads TGTGCCAGCAGCGTGACAGGGGGACGCGAAGCTTTCTTT. The whole variable domain, filled in from reference TRBV7-3 and TRBJ1-1, reads GAGVSQTPSNKVTEKGKYVELRCDPISGHTALYWYRQSLGQGPEFLIYFQGTGAADDSGLPNDRFFAVRPEGSVSTLKIQRTERGDSAVYLCASSVTGGREAFFGQGTRLTVV.

The sample holds one count of this clone. The V call is TRBV20-1, the J call TRBJ2-3; D possibly corresponds to TRBD2 (6 bases). CDR1 DFQATT and CDR2 SNEGSKA come from the germline V gene (reference sequence). This CDR3 region has 14 residues. V lost 7 bases and J 7 bases, leaving 21 bases between the germline ends. The CDR3 loop is CSVTELAGVNTQYF. CDR3 DNA: TGCAGTGTTACTGAACTAGCCGGAGTCAATACGCAGTATTTT.

The chain employs TRBV6-1 and TRBJ2-3; possible D gene TRBD2, 6 bases. Per the germline V gene, CDR1 is MNHNS and CDR2 is SASEGT. V dropped 4 bases and J dropped 0 bases, with 14 bases sitting between them. This CDR3 spans 16 amino acids. CDR3 amino acids: CASSVGGTWSTDTQYF. CDR3 DNA: TGTGCCAGCAGTGTCGGTGGGACTTGGAGCACAGATACGCAGTATTTT.

The J gene is TRBJ2-7, the V gene TRBV3-1 (or the pseudogene TRBV3-2), with D possibly being TRBD2 (6 bases). Per the germline V gene, CDR1 is LGHDT and CDR2 is YNNKEL (reference sequence). This CDR3 region has 15 residues. Trimming left V 4 bases short and J 0 bases short, with 13 bases between. CDR3 nucleotides: TGTGCCAGCAGCCCGGAGGGCAGGGTCTCCTACGAGCAGTACTTC. Amino acid sequence: CASSPEGRVSYEQYF.

The chain joins TRBV27 to TRBJ1-5; tentative D call: TRBD1 (5 bases). The CDR3 is 17 amino acids. Looked up from germline, CDR1 is MNHEY and CDR2 is SMNVEV (reference sequence). V dropped 2 bases and J dropped 3 bases, with 17 bases sitting between them. CDR3 sequence: CASSLTGGVYANQPQHF. The CDR3 nucleotides read TGTGCCAGCAGTTTAACCGGGGGGGTTTATGCCAATCAGCCCCAGCATTTT.

The chain uses TRBV12-3 or TRBV12-4 and TRBJ1-2; no clear D gene. The CDR3 spans 11 residues. V shed 6 bases and J shed 8 bases, with 10 bases lying between them. CDR3 coding DNA: TGTGCCAGCAGCCCGAGTCCCGGCTACACCTTC. Protein product: CASSPSPGYTF.

V usage is TRBV6-6 and J usage is TRBJ1-6; 7 bases line up with TRBD1. The CDR3 loop spans 17 amino acids. J gave up 6 bases and V 5 bases, and 13 bases lay outside the gene matches. Germline V gene data show CDR1 as MNHNY and CDR2 as SVGAGI (reference sequence). The CDR3 loop reads CASSRPILGTANSPLHF. The CDR3 DNA reads as TGTGCCAGCAGTCGACCGATCCTGGGGACAGCTAATTCACCCCTCCACTTT.

The chain links TRBV5-1 to TRBJ2-3, with 11 nucleotides matching TRBD2. The CDR3 consists of 16 residues. CDR1 is SGHRS and CDR2 is YFSETQ in the germline V gene. Trimming removed 4 bases from V and 3 bases from J; junction bases left unmatched: 7. CDR3 in DNA: TGCGCCAGCAGCGGATTAGCGGGAGGGCCGACAGATACGCAGTATTTT. This gives the protein CASSGLAGGPTDTQYF. The whole variable domain, filled in from reference TRBV5-1 and TRBJ2-3, reads KAGVTQTPRYLIKTRGQQVTLSCSPISGHRSVSWYQQTPGQGLQFLFEYFSETQRNKGNFPGRFSGRQFSNSRSEMNVSTLELGDSALYLCASSGLAGGPTDTQYFGPGTRLTVL.

V and J are TRBV5-5 and TRBJ1-3, with 11 bases that match TRBD1. Germline V gene lookup returns CDR1 SGHKS and CDR2 YYEKEE (reference sequence). V trimming: 2 bases; J trimming: 0 bases; junction bases outside the gene matches: 7. The CDR3 contains 18 residues. Here the CDR3 DNA reads TGTGCCAGCAGCTTTCTCTCCGGGACAGGGGGCTCTGGAAACACCATATATTTT. This gives the protein CASSFLSGTGGSGNTIYF.

CDR3 protein: CASSATGTGPYEQYF. The DNA for the CDR3 is TGTGCCAGCAGCGCAACCGGGACAGGACCCTACGAGCAGTACTTC. The chain combines TRBV9 with TRBJ2-7; 8 bases align to TRBD1. Germline loops: CDR1 SGDLS, CDR2 YYNGEE. This CDR3 has 15 residues. V was clipped by 3 bases and J by 2 bases; unmatched bases: 7.

The chain has TRBV6-2 or TRBV6-3 and TRBJ2-3; D might be TRBD2 (6 bases). There are 16 residues in the CDR3. V lost 2 bases, J lost 3 bases, and 15 bases lay in between. Germline V gene sequence: CDR1 MNHEY, CDR2 SVGEGT. The CDR3 protein is CASSYAGRFETDTQYF. The CDR3 bases are TGTGCCAGCAGTTACGCGGGACGGTTTGAGACAGATACGCAGTATTTT.

The chain links TRBV4-2 to TRBJ1-5, with 10 bases aligning to TRBD1. The CDR3 length is 15 residues. Germline V gives CDR1 LGHNA, CDR2 YNFKEQ. J was trimmed by 6 bases and V by 1 base; bases with no gene match: 3. CDR3 protein: CASSQGTGGIQPQHF. Written as DNA, the CDR3 is TGTGCCAGCAGCCAAGGGACAGGGGGGATTCAGCCCCAGCATTTT.

The chain has TRBV5-6 and TRBJ2-3; D is perhaps TRBD1 (5 bases). The V and J ends lost 4 bases and 1 base respectively, with 7 bases between them. CDR1 and CDR2 (germline): SGHDT, YYEEEE. This CDR3 region has 13 residues. DNA for the CDR3: TGTGCCAGCAGCCTACAGGGCACAGATACGCAGTATTTT. Translated: CASSLQGTDTQYF.

V gene TRBV18 combines with J gene TRBJ2-3; D gene ambiguous. The CDR3 consists of 15 residues. V shed 3 bases and J shed 2 bases, with 12 bases lying between them. The V gene's germline CDR1 is KGHSH and CDR2 LQKENI. This chain's CDR3 is CASSPLTRSTDTQYF. In nucleotides, the CDR3 is TGTGCCAGCTCACCCCTGACTCGCTCCACAGATACGCAGTATTTT.

The rearrangement links TRBV30 to TRBJ1-5; a possible D gene is TRBD1 (5 bases). Trimming removed 1 base at V and 7 bases at J, with 11 bases between. This CDR3 has 13 amino acids. Germline V gene sequence: CDR1 GTSNPN, CDR2 SVGIG (reference sequence). CDR3 residues: CAWSGGGGQPQHF. In DNA form, the CDR3 reads TGTGCCTGGAGTGGGGGGGGTGGACAGCCCCAGCATTTT. Full variable domain (outside the CDR3, taken from reference TRBV30 and TRBJ1-5): SQTIHQWPATLVQPVGSPLSLECTVEGTSNPNLYWYRQAAGRGLQLLFYSVGIGQISSEVPQNLSASRPQDRQFILSSKKLLLSDSGFYLCAWSGGGGQPQHFGDGTRLSIL.